The T cell receptor beta chain under discussion was sequenced for a study of T cells in localized non-small cell lung cancer (dated by TCRdb to the early 2020s). As for the study more broadly: The study examined T cell repertoires in a few hundred patients with early-stage NSCLC and compared tumors with uninvolved tumor-adjacent lungs. The cohort consisted of approximately 240 treatment-naive NSCLC patients whose localized lung tumors had been resected. The mean age of the NSCLC patients was around 67 years, with roughly 120 men and over 100 women.

The germline V gene yields KGHSH for CDR1 and LQKENI for CDR2. Measured from the cysteine to the phenylalanine, the CDR3 is 15 residues long. Only CDR3 DNA remains: 45 bases, in frame from the first base. Germline trimming: 2 bases from V, 3 bases from J; junction bases outside gene matches: 1. This clone was recorded only once. What this receptor recognizes is not known. The input lacks base qualities; no much larger clone sits a single base away. Within the sample, other DNA sequences also encode this same CDR3. At diagnosis, peripheral blood, uninvolved tumor-adjacent lung and tumor were collected and were preserved as a mix of fresh-frozen and FFPE material. For TCR repertoire profiling, the blood samples were analyzed as peripheral blood mononuclear cells. The immunoSEQ Assay was used to sequence TCR beta CDR3 regions from DNA. As for how the authors treated the data: T cell density was computed as TCR beta template counts normalized to usable DNA estimated by amplifying housekeeping genes. Richness was estimated using the preseqR package, with extrapolation to 400,000 templates for PBMC samples and to 120,000 templates for tissue samples. Clonality was defined as one minus Pielou's evenness. Differential abundance testing on productive amino-acid clonotypes, with a minimum total count of 5 and an alpha of 0.1, was used to identify tissue-enriched TCRs. The Jaccard Index and the Morisita Overlap Index were used to quantify repertoire overlap between compartments. GLIPH grouped TCR beta CDR3s together with public tetramer-defined viral CDR3s, and a viral motif had to include at least three viral sequences and also show V-gene enrichment. TCRdb retrieved this table from immuneACCESS and kept in-frame rearrangements only. Not all clones are present; in checked studies, unresolved V genes account for under half, and no reason is known for the remainder. V and J calls and clone size are as listed in that table; D and trimming were resolved from the DNA. In all, the sample holds 90,000 to 95,000 clones, and roughly 87% of those were seen once. The ten largest clonotypes hold approximately 15% of the sample.

The investigation overall reported the following: Because the study design was exploratory, TCR variables were selected using unadjusted p-values without false-discovery rate correction. Higher blood T cell density associated with longer overall survival, while higher adjacent-lung clonality associated with shorter survival. Because multi-region tumor sequencing was not performed, intratumor heterogeneity could not be ruled out. The highest T cell clonality was observed in uninvolved tumor-adjacent lung, where clonality exceeded that of tumor, suggesting that antigenic responses were more focused in uninvolved tumor-adjacent lung. Of the top 100 tumor clones, a median of roughly 57 were detected in paired uninvolved adjacent lung; approximately 28 were also among that lung's top 100.

The chain joins TRBV18 to TRBJ2-6; a stretch of 7 junction bases matches TRBD2. Sequencing used peripheral blood, obtained before any cancer treatment. The origin of this receptor is a man aged 35 to 70 with stage I squamous cell lung carcinoma. CDR3 sequence: CASSPGGSGANVLTF. Read as DNA, the sequence is TGTGCCAGCTCACCAGGCGGGAGTGGGGCCAACGTCCTGACTTTC. This CDR3, with the reference TRBV18 and TRBJ2-6 proteins standing in past its ends, gives the full variable domain NAGVMQNPRHLVRRRGQEARLRCSPMKGHSHVYWYRQLPEEGLKFMVYLQKENIIDESGMPKERFSAEFPKEGPSILRIQQVVRGDSAAYFCASSPGGSGANVLTFGAGSRLTVL.